Here is one TCR beta chain with its context. The source of the sample is a study of blood T cell repertoires in COVID-19. Per the germline V gene, CDR1 is SEHNR and CDR2 is FQNEAQ (reference sequence). The CDR3 is 15 amino acids. V dropped 7 bases and J dropped 1 base, with 14 bases sitting between them. Measured with immunoSEQ multiplex PCR; TCRdb has only the in-frame clones, and not every one. The sample lists 280,000 or so clones, roughly 87% occurring once. This receptor was taken from a man between 18 and 29 years old with active or convalescent COVID-19. This rearrangement joins TRBV7-9 to TRBJ1-3; no clear D. The sequencing input was peripheral blood. For the CDR3, the DNA is TGTGCCAGCACCCCAAACTCGGGTTCTGGAAACACCATATATTTT. Translated: CASTPNSGSGNTIYF.